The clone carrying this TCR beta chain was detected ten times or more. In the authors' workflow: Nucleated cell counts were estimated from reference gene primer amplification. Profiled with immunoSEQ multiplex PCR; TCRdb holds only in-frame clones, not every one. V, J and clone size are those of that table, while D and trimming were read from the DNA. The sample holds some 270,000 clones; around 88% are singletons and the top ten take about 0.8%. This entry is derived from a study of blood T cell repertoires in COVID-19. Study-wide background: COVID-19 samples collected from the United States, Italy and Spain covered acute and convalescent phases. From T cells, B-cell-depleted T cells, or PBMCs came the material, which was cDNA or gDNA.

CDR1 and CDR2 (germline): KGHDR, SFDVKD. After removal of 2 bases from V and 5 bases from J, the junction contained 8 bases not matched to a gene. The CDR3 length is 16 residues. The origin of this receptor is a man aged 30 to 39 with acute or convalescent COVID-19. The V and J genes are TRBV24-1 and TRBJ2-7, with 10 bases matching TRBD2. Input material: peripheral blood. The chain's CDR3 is CATSDYSLAGRNEQYF. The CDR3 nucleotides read TGTGCCACCAGTGATTATTCACTAGCGGGGAGGAACGAGCAGTACTTC.